This is a list of T cell receptor beta chains from one sample in a study of cytomegalovirus exposure and HLA in healthy donors. This table comes from immunoSEQ multiplex PCR, and its TCRdb copy is limited to in-frame clones, with some not included. The repertoire holds roughly 120,000 clones, roughly 80% seen once, with roughly 8% in the top ten. Material: PBMCs. These receptors all stem from a woman aged 45-59 years in good health and CMV-seropositive. CDR3s include the opening cysteine and the closing phenylalanine or tryptophan. A D gene is named only where the DNA matches it firmly. Some rows mark clone size as missing; the rest say once, few, many or name a class of expanded clone.

j_gene: TRBJ2-3
v_gene: TRBV5-1
abundance: -
d_gene: TRBD2
CDR3nt: TGCGCCAGCAGCTTGGGACTAGCGGGGTTCACAGATACGCAGTATTTT
CDR3aa: CASSLGLAGFTDTQYF

j_gene: TRBJ2-7
v_gene: TRBV7-2
abundance: -
d_gene: TRBD2
CDR3nt: TGTGCCAGCACCACCAGCGGGGGGTCCTACGAGCAGTACTTC
CDR3aa: CASTTSGGSYEQYF

j_gene: TRBJ1-2
v_gene: TRBV16
abundance: few
d_gene: -
CDR3nt: TGTGCCAGCAGCCGGGAGGAAGGCCATGGCTACACCTTC
CDR3aa: CASSREEGHGYTF

j_gene: TRBJ1-1
v_gene: TRBV7-9
abundance: -
d_gene: -
CDR3nt: TGTGCCAGCAGCTTAGGACAGGAGAACACTGAAGCTTTCTTT
CDR3aa: CASSLGQENTEAFF

j_gene: TRBJ2-5
v_gene: TRBV6-5
abundance: -
d_gene: -
CDR3nt: TGTGCCAGCAGTTTTAGTATGGCACGGACTCAAGAGACCCAGTACTTC
CDR3aa: CASSFSMARTQETQYF

j_gene: TRBJ1-2
v_gene: TRBV19
abundance: -
d_gene: -
CDR3nt: TGTGCCAGTAGTTGGAGGTCCTTCTATGGCTACACCTTC
CDR3aa: CASSWRSFYGYTF

j_gene: TRBJ1-5
v_gene: TRBV2
abundance: once
d_gene: -
CDR3nt: TGTGCCAGCAGTGTCGAGGGTGGCAATCAGCCCCAGCATTTT
CDR3aa: CASSVEGGNQPQHF

j_gene: TRBJ2-2
v_gene: TRBV5-4
abundance: -
d_gene: TRBD1
CDR3nt: TGTGCCAGCAGCTCCTATGACAGGGGCCACACCGGGGAGCTGTTTTTT
CDR3aa: CASSSYDRGHTGELFF

j_gene: TRBJ2-2
v_gene: TRBV7-9
abundance: -
d_gene: -
CDR3nt: TGTGCCAGCAGCCAAGGGGTTCACACCGGGGAGCTGTTTTTT
CDR3aa: CASSQGVHTGELFF

j_gene: TRBJ2-7
v_gene: TRBV11-1
abundance: -
d_gene: TRBD2
CDR3nt: TGTGCCAGCAGCCTTAGCGGGGTCAGCTCCTACGAGCAGTACTTC
CDR3aa: CASSLSGVSSYEQYF

j_gene: TRBJ2-1
v_gene: TRBV6-5
abundance: -
d_gene: TRBD1
CDR3nt: TGTGCCAGCAGACCGGGACAGGGGTACAATGAGCAGTTCTTC
CDR3aa: CASRPGQGYNEQFF

j_gene: TRBJ2-1
v_gene: TRBV9
abundance: hyperexpanded
d_gene: TRBD2
CDR3nt: TGTGCCAGCAGCGCCACTAGCGGGGGTTACAATGAGCAGTTCTTC
CDR3aa: CASSATSGGYNEQFF

j_gene: TRBJ2-1
v_gene: TRBV23-1
abundance: -
d_gene: TRBD2
CDR3nt: TGCGCCAGCAGTCAGAGGTCTAGCGGGAGGGTTCGCAATGAGCAGTTCTTC
CDR3aa: CASSQRSSGRVRNEQFF

j_gene: TRBJ1-2
v_gene: TRBV25-1
abundance: -
d_gene: TRBD1
CDR3nt: TGTGCCAGCAGTGTGGGACAGGGGGCCTATGGCTACACCTTC
CDR3aa: CASSVGQGAYGYTF

j_gene: TRBJ2-7
v_gene: TRBV10-3
abundance: -
d_gene: TRBD2
CDR3nt: TGTGCCATCAAAGCTAGCGGGCTGGACTACGAGCAGTACTTC
CDR3aa: CAIKASGLDYEQYF

j_gene: TRBJ2-3
v_gene: TRBV6-5
abundance: -
d_gene: TRBD2
CDR3nt: TGTGCCAGCAGCTACCGGGGGGGGCCTAATACGCAGTATTTT
CDR3aa: CASSYRGGPNTQYF

j_gene: TRBJ1-2
v_gene: TRBV6-5
abundance: -
d_gene: -
CDR3nt: TGTGCCAGCAGTTACGACAGTATTAACTATGGCTACACCTTC
CDR3aa: CASSYDSINYGYTF

j_gene: TRBJ1-1
v_gene: TRBV28
abundance: -
d_gene: TRBD1
CDR3nt: TGTGCCAGCAGTTTAACCGGACAGGGAGGGAAAAACACTGAAGCTTTCTTT
CDR3aa: CASSLTGQGGKNTEAFF

j_gene: TRBJ2-7
v_gene: TRBV6-6
abundance: -
d_gene: -
CDR3nt: TGTGCCAGCAGTTACTCGAGTCCTAACTCCTACGAGCAGTACTTC
CDR3aa: CASSYSSPNSYEQYF

j_gene: TRBJ2-1
v_gene: TRBV15
abundance: -
d_gene: -
CDR3nt: TGTGCCACCAGCAGGTACCGGGACTTCGGGGCGAACTCCTACAATGAGCAGTTCTTC
CDR3aa: CATSRYRDFGANSYNEQFF

j_gene: TRBJ2-1
v_gene: TRBV18
abundance: -
d_gene: TRBD1
CDR3nt: TGTGCCAGCTCAGGACAGGGGGCGCGAAATGAGCAGTTCTTC
CDR3aa: CASSGQGARNEQFF

j_gene: TRBJ2-3
v_gene: TRBV5-1
abundance: -
d_gene: -
CDR3nt: TGCGCCAGCAGCTCGACAGGAGGACGCACAGATACGCAGTATTTT
CDR3aa: CASSSTGGRTDTQYF

j_gene: TRBJ2-2
v_gene: TRBV7-7
abundance: -
d_gene: -
CDR3nt: TGTGCTAGCAGCTTAAGGGGGTCTCCCGGGGAGCTGTTTTTT
CDR3aa: CASSLRGSPGELFF

j_gene: TRBJ1-2
v_gene: TRBV4-2
abundance: -
d_gene: TRBD1
CDR3nt: TGTGCCAGCAGCCAGGGGGCGGGACAGACCTATGGCTACACCTTC
CDR3aa: CASSQGAGQTYGYTF

j_gene: TRBJ2-7
v_gene: TRBV18
abundance: once
d_gene: -
CDR3nt: TGTGCCAGCTCACCCGCACAGGGCCTCTACGAGCAGTACTTC
CDR3aa: CASSPAQGLYEQYF

j_gene: TRBJ2-3
v_gene: TRBV9
abundance: few
d_gene: -
CDR3nt: TGTGCCAGCAGCCCCACCGGGAGTTCAGATACGCAGTATTTT
CDR3aa: CASSPTGSSDTQYF

j_gene: TRBJ1-2
v_gene: TRBV6-5
abundance: few
d_gene: -
CDR3nt: TGTGCCAGCAGTTACTCTGGGGAAGCGGCCTATGGCTACACCTTC
CDR3aa: CASSYSGEAAYGYTF

j_gene: TRBJ2-7
v_gene: TRBV10-2
abundance: -
d_gene: -
CDR3nt: TGCGCCAGCAGCACCCAGGGGATGAGGGAGCAGTACTTC
CDR3aa: CASSTQGMREQYF

j_gene: TRBJ2-3
v_gene: TRBV5-1
abundance: few
d_gene: -
CDR3nt: TGCGCCAGCAGCTTACCGCAGGGGCCTTCGACAGATACGCAGTATTTT
CDR3aa: CASSLPQGPSTDTQYF